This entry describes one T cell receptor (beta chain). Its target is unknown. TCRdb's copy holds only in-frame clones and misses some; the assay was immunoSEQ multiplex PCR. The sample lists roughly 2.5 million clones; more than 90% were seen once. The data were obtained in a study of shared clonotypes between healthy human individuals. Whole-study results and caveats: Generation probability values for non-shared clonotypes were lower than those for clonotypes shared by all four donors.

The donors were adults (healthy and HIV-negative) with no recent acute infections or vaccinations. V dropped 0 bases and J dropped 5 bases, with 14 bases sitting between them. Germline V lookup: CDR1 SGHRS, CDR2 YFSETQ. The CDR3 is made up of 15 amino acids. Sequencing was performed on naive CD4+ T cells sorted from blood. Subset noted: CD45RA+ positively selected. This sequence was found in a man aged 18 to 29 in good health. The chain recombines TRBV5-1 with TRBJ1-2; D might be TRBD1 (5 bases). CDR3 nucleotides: TGCGCCAGCAGCTTGGACGGCAGGGAGGCTTATGGCTACACCTTC. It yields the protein CASSLDGREAYGYTF.